This T cell receptor (beta chain) is drawn from a study of T cell repertoires in cytomegalovirus infection. General observations from the study: HLA-C-restricted CMV-specific TCR beta clonotypes were dominant in the ex vivo response.

The ends were cut back, 4 bases at V and 5 bases at J, with 12 bases in the middle. Per germline, CDR1 SGHRS and CDR2 YFSETQ. The CDR3 is 13 residues long. Concerning this clonotype: The antigen remains undetermined.

Via MiXCR, TCRdb re-called the reads, giving one row per CDR3 protein. The data contain more than 300,000 distinct CDR3 sequences, about a third of them singletons. Source: cultured PBMCs, taken from culture after CMV antigen stimulation. The V gene is TRBV5-1, the J gene TRBJ1-2, with D maybe TRBD1 (6 bases). This TCR derives from a human donor in good health (CMV status not recorded). Some clones in this sample may be carry-over from other donors' samples. CDR3 DNA: TGCGCCAGCAGCGAACAGGGAAATTATGGCTACACCTTC. Its translation: CASSEQGNYGYTF.